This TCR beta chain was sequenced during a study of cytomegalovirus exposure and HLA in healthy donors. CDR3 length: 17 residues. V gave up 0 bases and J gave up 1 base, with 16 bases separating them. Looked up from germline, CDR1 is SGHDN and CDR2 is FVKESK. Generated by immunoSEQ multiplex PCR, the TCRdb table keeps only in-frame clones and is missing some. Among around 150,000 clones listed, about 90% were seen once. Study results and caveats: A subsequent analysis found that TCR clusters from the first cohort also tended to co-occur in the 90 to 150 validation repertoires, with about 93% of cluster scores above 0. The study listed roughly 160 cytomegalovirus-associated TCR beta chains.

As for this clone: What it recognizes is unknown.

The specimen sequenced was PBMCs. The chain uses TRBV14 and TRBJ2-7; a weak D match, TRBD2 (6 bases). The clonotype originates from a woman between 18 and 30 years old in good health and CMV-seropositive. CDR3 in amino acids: CASSQDYRQGGSYEQYF. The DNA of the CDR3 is TGTGCCAGCAGCCAAGATTACCGGCAGGGAGGATCCTACGAGCAGTACTTC.